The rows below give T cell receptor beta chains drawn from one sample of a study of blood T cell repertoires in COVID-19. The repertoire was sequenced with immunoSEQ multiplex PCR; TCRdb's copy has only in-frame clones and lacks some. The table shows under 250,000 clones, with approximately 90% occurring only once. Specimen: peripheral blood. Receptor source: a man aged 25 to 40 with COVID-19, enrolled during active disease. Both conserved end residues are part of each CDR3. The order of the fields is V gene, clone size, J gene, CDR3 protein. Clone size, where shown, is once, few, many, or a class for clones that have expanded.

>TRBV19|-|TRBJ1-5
CASRDRGHGNQPQHF
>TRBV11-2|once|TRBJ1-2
CASSLGQTNYGYTF
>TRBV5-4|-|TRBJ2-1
CASSSGLAGGGNEQFF
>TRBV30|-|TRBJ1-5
CAWSAGGIFQPQHF
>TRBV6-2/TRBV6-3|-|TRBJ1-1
CASSYLLGSSEAFF
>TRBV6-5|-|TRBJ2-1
CASSPGTTYNEQFF
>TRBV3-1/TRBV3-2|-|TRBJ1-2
CASSQSQGRYGYTF
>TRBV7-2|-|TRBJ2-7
CASSSPGLAGGLSYEQYF
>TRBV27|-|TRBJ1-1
CASSSGTGGTEAFF
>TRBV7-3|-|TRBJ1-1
CASSSDAGAEAFF
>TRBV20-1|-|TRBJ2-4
CSASQQGLVKNIQYF
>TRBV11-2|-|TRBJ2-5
CASSLFSGGETQYF
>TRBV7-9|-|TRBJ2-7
CASSLKAAGDYEQYF
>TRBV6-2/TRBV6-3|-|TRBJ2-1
CASSLLVPSYNEQFF
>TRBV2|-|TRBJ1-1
CASRGQSLNTEAFF
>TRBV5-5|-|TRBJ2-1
CASSLSWTSYNEQFF
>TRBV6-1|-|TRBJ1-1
CASSEIGGRRNTEAFF
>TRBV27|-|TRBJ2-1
CASSSRLREWDNEQFF
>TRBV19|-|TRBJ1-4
CASTFVAGSNEKLFF
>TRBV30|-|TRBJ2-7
CAWSGSSTGVYEQYF
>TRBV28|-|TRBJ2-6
CASSSGTSGSGANVLTF
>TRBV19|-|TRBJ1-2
CASTPDSTYGYTF
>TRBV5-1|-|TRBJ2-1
CASSLRGTGPNEQFF
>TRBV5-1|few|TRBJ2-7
CASSLGRGSGDEQYF
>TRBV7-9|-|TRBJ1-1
CASSSETSEAFF
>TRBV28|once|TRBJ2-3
CASPPGTGGRTDTQYF
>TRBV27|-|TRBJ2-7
CASSPGTGYEQYF
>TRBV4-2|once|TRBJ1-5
CASSQDKGDQPQHF
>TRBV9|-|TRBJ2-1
CASSGRRGLAGSLSSYNEQFF
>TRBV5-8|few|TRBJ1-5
CASSLAGAGEQPQHF
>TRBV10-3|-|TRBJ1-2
CAISESGGRGRDYGYTF
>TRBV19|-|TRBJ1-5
CASSIQSYSNQPQHF
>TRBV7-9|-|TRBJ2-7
CASSRNRDRASYEQYF
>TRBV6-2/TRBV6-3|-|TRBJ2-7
CASSFGTDFYEQYF